This TCR beta chain stems from a study of blood T cell repertoires in COVID-19. The wider study: Samples taken during acute and convalescent COVID-19 were collected in the United States, Italy and Spain. Sample material is recorded as cDNA or gDNA derived from T cells, B-cell-depleted T cells, or PBMCs.

The CDR3 loop spans 15 amino acids. CDR1 is MDHEN and CDR2 is SYDVKM in the germline V gene. Deletions cut 6 bases from V and 1 base from J, with 15 bases between. TCRdb's table, derived via immunoSEQ multiplex PCR, lists solely in-frame clones and lacks some. The sample holds 80,000 to 100,000 clones, over 75% seen once. The sample comprised peripheral blood. The chain combines TRBV28 with TRBJ1-1; perhaps TRBD1 as D (6 bases). The origin of this receptor is a man aged 55 to 70 with acute or convalescent COVID-19. DNA for the CDR3: TGTGCCAGCAGCCGAGCAGGGGCGGGGAACACTGAAGCTTTCTTT. Translating it yields CASSRAGAGNTEAFF.